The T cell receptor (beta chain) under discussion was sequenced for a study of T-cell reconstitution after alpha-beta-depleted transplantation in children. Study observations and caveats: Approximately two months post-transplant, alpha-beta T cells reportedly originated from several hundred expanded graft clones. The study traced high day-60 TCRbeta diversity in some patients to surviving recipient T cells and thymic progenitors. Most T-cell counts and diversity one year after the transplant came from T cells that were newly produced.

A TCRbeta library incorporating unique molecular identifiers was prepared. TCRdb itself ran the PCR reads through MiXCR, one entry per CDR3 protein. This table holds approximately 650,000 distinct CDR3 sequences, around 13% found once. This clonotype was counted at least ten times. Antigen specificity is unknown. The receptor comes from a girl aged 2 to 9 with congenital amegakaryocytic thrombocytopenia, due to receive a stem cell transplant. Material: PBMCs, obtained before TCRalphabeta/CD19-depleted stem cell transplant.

CDR3 in amino acids: CASSPVGDRRPPYEQYF. In DNA, the CDR3 is TGCGCCAGCAGCCCCGTTGGAGACAGAAGACCCCCATACGAGCAGTACTTC. The chain is built from TRBV5-1 and TRBJ2-7, with a possible D match to TRBD1 (5 bases). Trimming stripped 4 bases from V and 4 bases from J, with 24 bases between. Germline lookup yields CDR1 SGHRS and CDR2 YFSETQ. This CDR3 is 17 amino acids long.